This record looks at one T cell receptor beta chain sequence and its context. What it recognizes is unknown. This sample was included in a study of CD8 T cells in ankylosing spondylitis. Study observations and caveats: Matched ankylosing spondylitis synovial fluid reportedly showed significant enrichment of disease-linked clones.

The V end lost 4 bases, the J end lost 2 bases, and 16 bases lay between the germline ends. This CDR3 contains 16 residues. The germline CDR1 and CDR2 sequences are SGHTA and FQGNSA. TCRdb passed the 5' RACE reads through MiXCR, listing each CDR3 protein once. Of just over 350,000 distinct CDR3 sequences listed, roughly 22% are singletons. This sequence originates from a male donor with ankylosing spondylitis or in good health (not recorded which). The V and J genes are TRBV7-2 and TRBJ2-3; D is perhaps TRBD2 (7 bases). The material sequenced was blood, either unsorted or a sorted T cell fraction (not recorded which). CDR3 loop: CASSYLGGGHTDTQYF. CDR3 DNA sequence: TGTGCCAGCAGCTACCTTGGGGGGGGACACACAGATACGCAGTATTTT.